This entry features one TCR beta chain sequence. What it binds is not known. The data are from a study of neoadjuvant nivolumab and ipilimumab in lung cancer. At the level of the study: Nivolumab 3 mg/kg was given days 1, 15 and 29, plus ipilimumab 1 mg/kg day 1 in combination.

Method: immunoSEQ multiplex PCR; TCRdb's copy keeps in-frame clones and lacks some. In the table there are 15,000 to 20,000 clones, around three quarters of which are singletons. Germline-derived CDR1 and CDR2 are GTSNPN and SVGIG (reference sequence). The length of the CDR3 is 18 residues. V lost 1 base, J lost 1 base, and 19 bases lay in between. Whole-study findings and limits: TCR clonality did not significantly correlate with pathologic tumor regression. Only a small number of samples underwent TCR sequencing.

Material: tumor tissue, obtained after neoadjuvant nivolumab, alone or with ipilimumab, at or shortly before surgery. This TCR came from an adult with non-small cell lung cancer. The genes are TRBV30 and TRBJ2-2, with D hard to call. The CDR3 loop reads CAWSGGSVVFRNTGELFF. CDR3 nucleotides: TGTGCCTGGAGTGGTGGCAGTGTTGTATTTCGGAACACCGGGGAGCTGTTTTTT.